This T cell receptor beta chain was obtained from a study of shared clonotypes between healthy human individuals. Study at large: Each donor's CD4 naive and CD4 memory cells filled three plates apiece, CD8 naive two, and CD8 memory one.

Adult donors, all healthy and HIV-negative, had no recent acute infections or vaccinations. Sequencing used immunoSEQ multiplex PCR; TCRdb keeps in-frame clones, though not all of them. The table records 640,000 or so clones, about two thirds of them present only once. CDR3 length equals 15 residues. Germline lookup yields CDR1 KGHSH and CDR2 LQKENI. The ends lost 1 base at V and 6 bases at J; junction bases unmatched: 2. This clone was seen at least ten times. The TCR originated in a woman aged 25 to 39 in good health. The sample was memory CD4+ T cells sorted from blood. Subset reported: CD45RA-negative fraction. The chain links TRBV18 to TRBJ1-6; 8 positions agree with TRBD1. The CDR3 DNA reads TGTGCCAGCTCACCACGAACAGGGGGTAATTCACCCCTCCACTTT. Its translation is CASSPRTGGNSPLHF. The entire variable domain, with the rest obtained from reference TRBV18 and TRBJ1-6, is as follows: NAGVMQNPRHLVRRRGQEARLRCSPMKGHSHVYWYRQLPEEGLKFMVYLQKENIIDESGMPKERFSAEFPKEGPSILRIQQVVRGDSAAYFCASSPRTGGNSPLHFGNGTRLTVT.